This TCR beta chain emerged from a study of Graves' ophthalmopathy and Graves' hyperthyroidism. Notes on this clonotype: A much larger clone is a single base away; this may be a read error.

Germline CDR1 reads DFQATT; CDR2 reads SNEGSKA (reference sequence). The CDR3 spans 13 residues. RNA transcripts provided the template for amplifying TCR beta CDR3 regions. Investigators did first-round RT-PCR with HTBI primers, then second-round multiplex PCR. MiXCR, applied by TCRdb to the multiplex PCR reads, yields one record per CDR3 protein. The table includes 300,000 to 450,000 distinct CDR3 sequences, roughly 15% detected once. The genes are TRBV20-1 and TRBJ2-7; possible D gene TRBD2, 6 bases. The clonotype comes from an adult woman with stable Graves' hyperthyroidism. The material sequenced was peripheral blood. The CDR3 region has the DNA TGCAGTGCCACGGGACTGTTCTCCTACGAGCACTACTTC. It is translated as CSATGLFSYEHYF.